This T cell receptor (beta chain) was recovered during a study of cytomegalovirus exposure and HLA in healthy donors. Background on the study: Ancestry clustering placed 81% of 300 to 400 genotyped donors in the Caucasian-associated cluster.

PCR primers comprised 60 Vbeta and 13 Jbeta primers. Sequenced by immunoSEQ multiplex PCR; TCRdb stores in-frame clones only, minus some. This sample has about 130,000 clones, with roughly 8.3% found just once. V lost 9 bases and J lost 0, with 11 bases in between. Germline V gene data show CDR1 as SNHLY and CDR2 as FYNNEI. CDR3 length equals 13 residues. Study-wide points: Clonal expansion, a later analysis showed, was greater in HLA-associated TCR beta chains than in equally common others.

A few counts support this clone. No antigen is known for it. This sequence joins TRBV2 and TRBJ1-2, with a tentative D call TRBD1 (5 bases). Sequencing was carried out using PBMCs. This sequence originates from a middle-aged man in good health and CMV-seronegative. This chain's CDR3 is CARSDRANYGYTF. The CDR3 bases are TGTGCCAGAAGCGACAGAGCTAACTATGGCTACACCTTC.